One sample yielded the 11 T cell receptor beta chains listed below, sequenced in a study of T cells in Graves' hyperthyroidism and ophthalmopathy. Authors of the study amplified TCR beta CDR3 regions from RNA transcripts. Initially, a first-round RT-PCR of the TCR CDR3 employed the HTBI primer set. TCRdb itself ran the multiplex PCR reads through MiXCR, one entry per CDR3 protein. The table lists fewer than 900,000 distinct CDR3 sequences, about a sixth of them singletons. Sequencing was carried out using blood. All receptors come from a man aged 18 to 29 with Graves' hyperthyroidism.

This clonotype was counted at least ten times. V usage is TRBV28 and J usage is TRBJ2-3; 12 nucleotides agree with TRBD1. In germline, CDR1 is MDHEN, CDR2 SYDVKM. The trim removed 5 bases at V and 2 bases at J, leaving 23 bases unmatched. The CDR3 contains 22 residues. CDR3 sequence reads: CASSLLPPGQGATSAFTDTQYF. The CDR3 DNA sequence: TGTGCCAGCAGTCTACTGCCCCCGGGACAGGGGGCTACTAGCGCATTCACAGATACGCAGTATTTT.

This clonotype appeared a few times. The chain couples TRBV14 to TRBJ2-5; no firm D call. The V gene's germline CDR1 is SGHDN and CDR2 FVKESK. V lost 1 base and J lost 0, with 6 bases in between. This CDR3 has 14 residues. The CDR3: CASSQALYQETQYF. CDR3 coding DNA: TGTGCCAGCAGCCAAGCCCTTTACCAAGAGACCCAGTACTTC.

The rearrangement uses TRBV25-1 and TRBJ1-5; 9 bases line up with TRBD1. From germline, CDR1 is MGHDK and CDR2 SYGVNS. The CDR3 sequence is 15 residues long. Trimming cost V 5 bases and J 6 bases; bases outside gene matches: 8. For the CDR3, the DNA is TGTGCCAGCAGTCCCACAGGGGGCTCCGGTCAGCCCCAGCATTTT. It codes for CASSPTGGSGQPQHF.

In its sample, this clonotype was seen a few times. One end of the junction is discordant with germline, which a read error may explain. The chain combines TRBV2 with TRBJ2-4, with 9 bases aligning to TRBD1. Germline values: CDR1 SNHLY, CDR2 FYNNEI. The CDR3 sequence is 13 residues long. DNA for the CDR3: TGTGCCAGCAGCGAAGGACAGGGGATTACCGAGTACTTC. Its protein product is CASSEGQGITEYF.

This clonotype turned up a few times. The V and J genes are TRBV9 and TRBJ2-3; 8 positions match TRBD2. Germline values: CDR1 SGDLS, CDR2 YYNGEE. V gave up 0 bases and J gave up 10 bases; unmatched junction bases: 10. The CDR3 totals 15 residues. In nucleotides, the CDR3 is TGTGCCAGCAGCGTAGAGTCTAGCGGGTACACCTCGCAGTATTTT. Translating it yields CASSVESSGYTSQYF. The entire variable domain, with the rest obtained from reference TRBV9 and TRBJ2-3, is as follows: DSGVTQTPKHLITATGQRVTLRCSPRSGDLSVYWYQQSLDQGLQFLIQYYNGEERAKGNILERFSAQQFPDLHSELNLSSLELGDSALYFCASSVESSGYTSQYFGPGTRLTVL.

This clonotype came up many times. The chain carries TRBV27 and TRBJ2-7, with D perhaps matching TRBD2 (6 bases). The CDR3 consists of 14 residues. Deletions cut 3 bases from V and 6 bases from J, with 15 bases between. CDR1 is MNHEY and CDR2 is SMNVEV in the germline V gene (reference sequence). The CDR3 loop is CASSFLGGRPEQYF. In nucleotides, the CDR3 is TGTGCCAGCAGTTTTTTGGGAGGACGGCCCGAGCAGTACTTC.

The J gene is TRBJ2-1, the V gene TRBV5-1; D unresolved. CDR3 length: 15 amino acids. Trimming removed 2 bases from V and 1 base from J, with 10 bases in between. CDR1 is SGHRS, CDR2 YFSETQ, per germline. CDR3 region: CASSLQTPSYNEQFF. The CDR3, as DNA: TGCGCCAGCAGCTTACAGACCCCTTCCTACAATGAGCAGTTCTTC.

A word on this clonotype: This may be a read error, as it is one base from a much larger clone. The CDR3 loop is CASARTGKGNEQYF. For the CDR3, the DNA is TGTGCCAGCGCACGGACAGGGAAGGGCAATGAGCAGTACTTC. The gene calls are TRBV11-1 and TRBJ2-1; TRBD1 matches 8 bases. The J call may be in error: the DNA end matches TRBJ2-7 better. The germline CDR1 and CDR2 sequences are SGHAT and FQDESV (reference sequence). This CDR3 is built from 14 residues.

DNA for the CDR3: TGTGCCAGCCGTGAAACACCCCATGGCGGGTCTAGCACAGATACGCAGTATTTT. It translates to CASRETPHGGSSTDTQYF. The chain carries TRBV4-2 and TRBJ2-3; D possibly corresponds to TRBD2 (5 bases). The CDR3 is 18 amino acids. Trimming removed 8 bases from V and 0 bases from J, with 24 bases in between. CDR1 is LGHNA, CDR2 YNFKEQ, per germline.

This clonotype occurred a few times. The CDR3 here is CASSPGLAINEQFF. In nucleotides, the CDR3 is TGTGCCAGCAGCCCCGGGCTAGCGATCAATGAGCAGTTCTTC. The chain uses TRBV7-9 and TRBJ2-1; possibly TRBD2 for D (6 bases). Germline V gene sequence: CDR1 SEHNR, CDR2 FQNEAQ (reference sequence). The ends were cut back, 5 bases at V and 6 bases at J, with 14 bases in the middle. CDR3 size: 14 residues.

This clonotype was seen more than once but under ten times. CDR3 protein: CATSRDLGAGELFF. DNA for the CDR3: TGTGCCACCAGCAGAGATTTGGGGGCCGGGGAGCTGTTTTTT. This chain links TRBV15 with TRBJ2-2; D may match TRBD1 or TRBD2 (5 bases each). Germline CDR1 and CDR2: LNHNV and YYDKDF (reference sequence). Between the trimmed V and J ends, which lost 0 bases and 6 bases, there was a span of 8 bases. The CDR3 length is 14 residues.